This note documents a single T cell receptor beta chain sequence. Its antigen is still unknown. A far larger clone differs by one base, so this is likely a read error. This specimen includes other DNA sequences encoding the same CDR3. This specimen belongs to a study of shared clonotypes between healthy human individuals. Study at large: Sampling drew on donors who were a couple of women and a few men aged 18 to 49. The study, taken as a whole, reports: Across subsets, estimated richness was generally greater for naive than for memory populations. Despite large depth, rarefaction showed incomplete sorted-subset sequencing.

The CDR3 sequence is 11 residues long. Germline V CDR1 and CDR2: SGHRS, YFSETQ. Trimming left V 0 bases short and J 6 bases short, with 2 bases between. Method: immunoSEQ multiplex PCR; TCRdb's copy keeps in-frame clones and lacks some. The sample holds some 1 million clones, 65% to 75% seen once. This sequence joins TRBV5-1 and TRBJ2-3; unclear D gene. The clonotype originates from a young man in good health. The sequenced material came from memory CD4+ T cells sorted from blood. Subset here: CD45RA-negative fraction. The chain's CDR3 is CASSLADTQYF. CDR3 coding DNA: TGCGCCAGCAGCTTGGCTGATACGCAGTATTTT.